These 2 T cell receptor beta chains came from one sample sequenced in a study of shared clonotypes between healthy human individuals. Data came from immunoSEQ multiplex PCR; TCRdb stores just in-frame clones and leaves some out. The profile shows some 1 million clones, 70% to 80% of them singletons. Material for sequencing was memory CD4+ T cells sorted from blood. Described subset: CD45RA-negative fraction. Receptors were obtained from a man aged 18 to 30 in good health.

This clone was detected once. The junction departs from the called germline gene at one end, perhaps through a read error. The J gene is TRBJ2-2, the V gene TRBV7-7; the match to TRBD1 covers 8 bases. CDR1 is SSHAT, CDR2 FNYEAQ, per germline (reference sequence). This CDR3 has 15 amino acids. The CDR3 DNA follows: TGTGCTAGCAGCCAGACAGGGGTGAACACCGGGGAGCTGTTTTTT. Translating it yields CASSQTGVNTGELFF.

This chain uses TRBV14 with TRBJ1-2; no firm D call. This CDR3 spans 13 amino acids. Trimming removed 2 bases from V and 0 bases from J, with 4 bases in between. Looked up from germline, CDR1 is SGHDN and CDR2 is FVKESK. CDR3 nucleotides: TGTGCCAGCAGCCAACAAGCTAACTATGGCTACACCTTC. This gives the protein CASSQQANYGYTF.